In its sample, the clone carrying this T cell receptor (beta chain) was seen a few times. Amplification of ligated cDNA took four PCR rounds with SP2 and nested alpha and beta constant primers. TCRdb itself ran the 5' RACE reads through MiXCR, one entry per CDR3 protein. The sample shows tens of thousands of distinct CDR3 sequences, 4.7% of them seen only once. The library had UMIs added by 3' ligation of an oligonucleotide to TCR cDNA. V gave up 4 bases and J gave up 1 base, with 15 bases separating them. Germline values: CDR1 SGDLS, CDR2 YYNGEE. The CDR3 is 16 amino acids. This entry belongs to a study of naive and memory T cell subsets.

This chain links TRBV9 with TRBJ2-1, with a possible D match to TRBD2 (5 bases). This receptor was identified in a female donor in good health. CDR3 in amino acids: CASSQRRTRSYNEQFF. For the CDR3, the DNA is TGTGCCAGCAGCCAACGTAGAACTAGATCCTACAATGAGCAGTTCTTC.